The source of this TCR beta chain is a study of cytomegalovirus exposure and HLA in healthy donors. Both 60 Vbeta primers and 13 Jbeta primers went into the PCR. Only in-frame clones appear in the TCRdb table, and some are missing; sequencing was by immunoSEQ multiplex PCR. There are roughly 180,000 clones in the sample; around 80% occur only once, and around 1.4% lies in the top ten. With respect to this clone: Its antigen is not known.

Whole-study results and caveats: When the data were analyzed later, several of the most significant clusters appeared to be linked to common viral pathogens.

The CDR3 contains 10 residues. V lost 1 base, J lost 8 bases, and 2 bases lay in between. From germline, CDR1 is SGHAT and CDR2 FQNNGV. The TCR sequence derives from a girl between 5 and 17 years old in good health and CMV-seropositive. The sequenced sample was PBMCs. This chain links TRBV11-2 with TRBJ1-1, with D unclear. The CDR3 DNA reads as TGTGCCAGCAGCTTAGCGGAAGCTTTCTTT. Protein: CASSLAEAFF.